This TCR beta chain appears in the sequencing data of a study of T cell clones after liver transplantation. Study information: Pre-transplant mixed lymphocyte reactions yielded third-party-reactive TCRbeta sequences as comparators for graft-donor-reactive sequences. Points from the study as a whole: Graft donor-reactive T cells possibly entered the graft instead of undergoing deletion. Post-transplant, graft-donor-reactive CD4 TCRbeta sequences in blood dropped significantly in most of the 8 subjects.

A remark on this clone: Its antigen is not known.

This CDR3 is built from 15 residues. Germline assignment: CDR1 KGHSH and CDR2 LQKENI. V lost 2 bases and J 6 bases, leaving 17 bases between the germline ends. The repertoire was sequenced with immunoSEQ multiplex PCR; TCRdb's copy has only in-frame clones and lacks some. Counted here are approximately 51,000 clones, roughly nine tenths occurring once; the ten biggest clones make up roughly 14%. The receptor's source is a human patient who received a liver transplant. The T cells may come from the graft donor. The starting material was CD8+ T cells from blood, obtained 12 months after liver transplant. This chain connects TRBV18 to TRBJ2-7; perhaps TRBD1 as D (6 bases). The CDR3 is CASSPGTGLLGEQYF. The CDR3 region has the DNA TGTGCCAGCTCACCAGGTACAGGGTTGCTCGGCGAGCAGTACTTC. Supplemented by reference TRBV18 and TRBJ2-7, the full variable domain reads NAGVMQNPRHLVRRRGQEARLRCSPMKGHSHVYWYRQLPEEGLKFMVYLQKENIIDESGMPKERFSAEFPKEGPSILRIQQVVRGDSAAYFCASSPGTGLLGEQYFGPGTRLTVT.